The 9 T cell receptor beta chains below come from one sample, sequenced in a study of response to subunit inactivated influenza vaccine. TCRdb re-derived calls from the RT-PCR reads in MiXCR, one entry per CDR3 protein. The sample records 500,000 to 600,000 distinct CDR3 sequences, approximately 15% being singletons. The input for sequencing was CD4+ T cells sorted from PBMCs, taken around 25 months after vaccination. The receptors here all came from a man aged 45-69 years who received an inactivated influenza vaccine.

The sample holds a few counts of this clonotype. This rearrangement joins TRBV29-1 to TRBJ2-7; 8 bases are a match to TRBD1. J was trimmed by 4 bases and V by 4 bases; bases with no gene match: 12. The CDR3 contains 15 residues. Per the germline V gene, CDR1 is SQVTM and CDR2 is ANQGSEA. CDR3 protein: CSVVQGDPFIYEQYF. For the CDR3, the DNA is TGCAGCGTTGTACAGGGGGACCCATTTATATACGAGCAGTACTTC.

The sample holds a few counts of this clonotype. This chain links TRBV12-3 or TRBV12-4 with TRBJ1-4; 7 nucleotides line up with TRBD1. CDR3 length: 15 amino acids. J lost 1 base, V lost 3 bases, and 2 bases had no gene match. The CDR3 coding sequence is TGTGCCAGCAGTTTTAGACAGGGAACTAATGAAAAACTGTTTTTT. Its translation is CASSFRQGTNEKLFF.

In its sample, this clonotype was seen a few times. This chain connects TRBV2 to TRBJ2-7; a possible D gene is TRBD1 (6 bases). The V end lost 8 bases, the J end lost 2 bases, and 13 bases lay between the germline ends. CDR3 length equals 13 residues. Germline V gene sequence: CDR1 SNHLY, CDR2 FYNNEI. CDR3 residues: CASSDRIAYEQYF. The CDR3, as DNA: TGTGCCAGCTCTGACAGGATCGCCTACGAGCAGTACTTC.

This clonotype was counted between two and nine times. The J gene is TRBJ2-1, the V gene TRBV15; no clear D. V shed 0 bases and J shed 6 bases, with 12 bases lying between them. The CDR3 runs to 15 residues. Germline CDR1 is LNHNV and CDR2 is YYDKDF (reference sequence). Here the CDR3 DNA reads TGTGCCACCAGCAGAGATGGCGTACCGGGCAATGAGCAGTTCTTC. Translated: CATSRDGVPGNEQFF.

V gene TRBV29-1 combines with J gene TRBJ2-7; D is possibly TRBD1 or TRBD2 (5 bases each). Germline V gene data show CDR1 as SQVTM and CDR2 as ANQGSEA. CDR3 length equals 13 residues. The ends were cut back, 5 bases at V and 1 base at J, with 12 bases in the middle. The CDR3 spells CSVSEGPSYEQYF. The CDR3 DNA is TGCAGCGTTAGTGAGGGGCCGTCCTACGAGCAGTACTTC.

This clonotype was counted only a few times. The chain employs TRBV4-2 and TRBJ2-5; 7 bases line up with TRBD1. The germline V gene has CDR1 LGHNA and CDR2 YNFKEQ. The CDR3 is 14 residues long. V gave up 3 bases and J gave up 4 bases; unmatched junction bases: 5. The DNA of the CDR3 is TGTGCCAGCAGCCACGACAGGGTGGGAGAGACCCAGTACTTC. Translating gives CASSHDRVGETQYF.

The V call is TRBV29-1, the J call TRBJ2-1; no clear D gene. The CDR3 extends over 11 amino acids. Trimming took off 4 bases at V and 6 bases at J, with 7 bases between the two ends. The germline V gene has CDR1 SQVTM and CDR2 ANQGSEA. The CDR3 reads CSVVRSNEQFF. The CDR3 DNA sequence: TGCAGCGTTGTTCGGAGCAATGAGCAGTTCTTC.

The J gene is TRBJ2-5, the V gene TRBV20-1; D tentatively fits TRBD1 or TRBD2 (5 bases each). Germline CDR1 reads DFQATT; CDR2 reads SNEGSKA (reference sequence). The ends were cut back, 6 bases at V and 0 bases at J, with 14 bases in the middle. The length of the CDR3 is 14 residues. CDR3 sequence (DNA): TGCAGTGCGGGGCAGACTAATAACCAAGAGACCCAGTACTTC. The encoded protein is CSAGQTNNQETQYF.

V is TRBV18 and J is TRBJ2-5, with 7 nucleotides matching TRBD1. This CDR3 is built from 14 residues. The trim removed 0 bases at V and 6 bases at J, leaving 4 bases unmatched. Germline assignment: CDR1 KGHSH and CDR2 LQKENI. Here the CDR3 reads CASSPPPGGKTQYF. The CDR3 region has the DNA TGTGCCAGCTCACCACCGCCAGGGGGAAAGACCCAGTACTTC. The whole variable domain, filled in from reference TRBV18 and TRBJ2-5, reads NAGVMQNPRHLVRRRGQEARLRCSPMKGHSHVYWYRQLPEEGLKFMVYLQKENIIDESGMPKERFSAEFPKEGPSILRIQQVVRGDSAAYFCASSPPPGGKTQYFGPGTRLLVL.